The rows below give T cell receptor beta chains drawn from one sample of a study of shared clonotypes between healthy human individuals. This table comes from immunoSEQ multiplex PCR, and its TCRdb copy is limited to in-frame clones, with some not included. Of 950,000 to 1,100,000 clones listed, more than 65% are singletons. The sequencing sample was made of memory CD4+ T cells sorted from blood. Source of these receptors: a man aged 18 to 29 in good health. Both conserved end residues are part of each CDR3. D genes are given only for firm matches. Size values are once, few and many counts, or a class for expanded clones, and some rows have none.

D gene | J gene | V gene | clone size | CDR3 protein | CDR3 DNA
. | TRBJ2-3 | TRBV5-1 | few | CASSVGPGRSTDTQYF | TGCGCCAGCAGCGTGGGGCCCGGACGTAGCACAGATACGCAGTATTTT
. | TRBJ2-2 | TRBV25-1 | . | CASSPWGTGELFF | TGTGCCAGCAGTCCCTGGGGCACCGGGGAGCTGTTTTTT
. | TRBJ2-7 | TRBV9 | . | CASSHGDQADEQYF | TGTGCCAGCAGCCACGGGGACCAGGCGGACGAGCAGTACTTC
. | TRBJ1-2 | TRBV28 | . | CASRVGAGEYTF | TGTGCCAGCCGGGTTGGGGCCGGAGAGTACACCTTC
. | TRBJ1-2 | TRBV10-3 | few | CAITGTGGGYTF | TGTGCCATCACAGGGACCGGCGGCGGCTACACCTTC
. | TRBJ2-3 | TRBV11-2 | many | CASRLIDRRQYF | TGTGCCAGCCGACTGATTGACAGGCGGCAGTATTTT
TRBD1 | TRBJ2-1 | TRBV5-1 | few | CASSLGTGWYNEQFF | TGCGCCAGCAGCCTTGGGACAGGGTGGTACAATGAGCAGTTCTTC
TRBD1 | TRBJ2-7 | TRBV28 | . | CASSTIRGISYEQYF | TGTGCCAGCAGTACCATCAGGGGGATCTCCTACGAGCAGTACTTC
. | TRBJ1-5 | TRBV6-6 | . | CASNDRSKLPQHF | TGTGCCAGCAACGACAGGAGCAAATTGCCCCAGCATTTT
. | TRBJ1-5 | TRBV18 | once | CASSPGEGEAQPQHF | TGTGCCAGCTCACCAGGGGAGGGGGAGGCTCAGCCCCAGCATTTT
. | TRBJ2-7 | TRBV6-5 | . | CASSYAIQGSYEQYF | TGTGCCAGCAGTTACGCGATACAGGGCTCCTACGAGCAGTACTTC
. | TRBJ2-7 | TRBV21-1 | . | CASSKVPAGSLEQYF | TGTGCCAGCAGCAAAGTTCCAGCGGGGTCCTTAGAGCAGTACTTC
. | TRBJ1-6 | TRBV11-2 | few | CASSLAQSSALHF | TGTGCCAGCAGCTTAGCACAGTCCTCGGCCCTCCACTTT
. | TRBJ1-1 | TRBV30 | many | CAWKVMNTEAFF | TGTGCCTGGAAGGTAATGAACACTGAAGCTTTCTTT
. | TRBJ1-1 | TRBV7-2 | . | CASSLKWGNTEAFF | TGTGCCAGCAGCCTTAAGTGGGGTAACACTGAAGCTTTCTTT
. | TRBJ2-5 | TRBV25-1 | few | CASSPERKETQYF | TGTGCCAGCAGTCCCGAGAGGAAAGAGACCCAGTACTTC